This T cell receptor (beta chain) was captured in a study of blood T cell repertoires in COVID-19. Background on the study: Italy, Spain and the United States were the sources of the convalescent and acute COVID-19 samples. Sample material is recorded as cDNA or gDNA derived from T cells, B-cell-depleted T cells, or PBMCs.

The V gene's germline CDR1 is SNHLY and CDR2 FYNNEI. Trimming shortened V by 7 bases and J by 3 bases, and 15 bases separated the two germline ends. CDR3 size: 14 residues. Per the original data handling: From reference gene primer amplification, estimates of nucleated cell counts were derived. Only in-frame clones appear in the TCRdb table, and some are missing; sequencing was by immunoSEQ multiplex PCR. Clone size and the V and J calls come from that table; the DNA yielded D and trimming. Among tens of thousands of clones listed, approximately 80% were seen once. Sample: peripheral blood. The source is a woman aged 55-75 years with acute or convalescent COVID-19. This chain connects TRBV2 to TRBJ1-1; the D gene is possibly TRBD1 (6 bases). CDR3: CASMSTQGHTEAFF. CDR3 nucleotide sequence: TGTGCCAGCATGAGTACACAGGGACACACTGAAGCTTTCTTT.